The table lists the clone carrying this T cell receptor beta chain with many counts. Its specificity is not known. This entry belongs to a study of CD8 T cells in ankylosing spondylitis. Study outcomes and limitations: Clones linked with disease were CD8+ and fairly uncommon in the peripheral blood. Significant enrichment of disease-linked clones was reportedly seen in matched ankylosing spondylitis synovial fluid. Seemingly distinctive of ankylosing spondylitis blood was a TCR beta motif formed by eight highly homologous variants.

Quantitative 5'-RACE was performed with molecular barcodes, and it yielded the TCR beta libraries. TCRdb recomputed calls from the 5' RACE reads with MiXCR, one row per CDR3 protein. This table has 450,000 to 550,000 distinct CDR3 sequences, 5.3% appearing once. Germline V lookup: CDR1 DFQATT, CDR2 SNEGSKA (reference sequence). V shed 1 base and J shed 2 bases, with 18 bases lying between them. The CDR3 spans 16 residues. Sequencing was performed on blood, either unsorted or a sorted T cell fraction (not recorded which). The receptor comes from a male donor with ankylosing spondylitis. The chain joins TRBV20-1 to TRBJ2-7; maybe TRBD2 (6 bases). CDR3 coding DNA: TGCAGTGCTAGAGTTTTTGGGACTCCCCTTACCTACGAGCAGTACTTC. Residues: CSARVFGTPLTYEQYF.